This TCR beta chain was captured in a study of Graves' ophthalmopathy and Graves' hyperthyroidism. Investigators amplified TCR beta CDR3 regions from RNA transcripts. Scientists carried out first-round RT-PCR using HTBI primers and then a second-round multiplex PCR. One entry per CDR3 protein, called by TCRdb with MiXCR from the multiplex PCR reads. The sample has around 1.1 million distinct CDR3 sequences, around a third seen once. Notes on the study in general: Both an approximately 70% sensitivity and an approximately 79% specificity characterized the model's predictions of ophthalmopathy progression. From stable hyperthyroidism, ophthalmopathy was separated by a 13-signature model with 87.88% sensitivity and more than 75% specificity. In blood, most expanded thyroid clonotypes above 0.001 frequency were also detected.

This clonotype was detected only a few times. Its antigen remains unknown. The CDR3 is 12 amino acids. Germline V gene lookup returns CDR1 MDHEN and CDR2 SYDVKM. J was trimmed by 5 bases and V by 8 bases; bases with no gene match: 4. The sample consisted of peripheral blood or thyroid tissue (not recorded which). The clonotype originates from an adult man with Graves' hyperthyroidism. The rearrangement joins TRBV28 to TRBJ2-7; TRBD1 matches at 9 bases. The DNA of the CDR3 is TGTGCCAGCCGGGACAGGGAGGACGAGCAGTACTTC. This sequence encodes CASRDREDEQYF.